Listed below are T cell receptor beta chains from one sample, sequenced in a study of graft-versus-host responses after intestinal transplantation. Antigens of these TCRs are unknown. Assay used: immunoSEQ multiplex PCR; TCRdb lists only in-frame clones, some missing. The table shows 81,000 or so clones, with 90% to 95% occurring only once. Sequencing was performed on unstimulated CD8+ T cells sorted from spleen or lymph node cells, taken before transplant. The source is a human donor who was the organ donor for an intestinal transplant. The CDR3 runs from the conserved cysteine through the conserved F or W. The D gene is left open where the match is weak. Not every row has a clone size; where given, it reads once, few, many or a size class.

clone size | J gene | D gene | V gene | CDR3 length | CDR3 DNA | CDR3 protein
NA | TRBJ2-3 | TRBD1 | TRBV9 | 15 | TGTGCCAGCAGCGGGGACAGTGGGTACGCAGATACGCAGTATTTT | CASSGDSGYADTQYF
once | TRBJ2-1 | TRBD2 | TRBV4-3 | 15 | TGCGCCAGCAGCCAAGTGACTAGCGGGGCGAATGAGCAGTTCTTC | CASSQVTSGANEQFF
NA | TRBJ2-7 | NA | TRBV27 | 13 | TGTGCCAGCAGTTTATTCGGGGGCTACGAGCAGTACTTC | CASSLFGGYEQYF
NA | TRBJ1-1 | NA | TRBV28 | 15 | TGTGCCAGCAGTTTTAGCCCCAGCGGCAACCTTGAAGCTTTCTTT | CASSFSPSGNLEAFF
NA | TRBJ2-7 | TRBD1 | TRBV6-5 | 14 | TGTGCCAGCAGTCTTACAGGGGACCTCTACGAGCAGTACTTC | CASSLTGDLYEQYF
NA | TRBJ2-7 | NA | TRBV11-2 | 13 | TGTGCCAGCAGCTTAGGGGGGGTTGAAGAGCAGTACTTC | CASSLGGVEEQYF
NA | TRBJ2-1 | TRBD2 | TRBV7-3 | 16 | TGTGCCAGCAGCTTAACTTTAGCGGGAGGAAAGAATGAGCAGTTCTTC | CASSLTLAGGKNEQFF
NA | TRBJ2-1 | TRBD2 | TRBV7-6 | 16 | TGTGCCAGCAGCTACCGACTAGCGGGGCCCTACAATGAGCAGTTCTTC | CASSYRLAGPYNEQFF
NA | TRBJ1-2 | NA | TRBV25-1 | 14 | TGTGCCAGCAGTGAGAGTCCTGCCCTCTATGGCTACACCTTC | CASSESPALYGYTF
once | TRBJ2-2 | TRBD2 | TRBV4-2 | 20 | TGTGCCAGCAGCCAAGATCTAGCTCTCGGTCTAGCGGGGGGCACCGGGGAGCTGTTTTTT | CASSQDLALGLAGGTGELFF
NA | TRBJ1-3 | NA | TRBV30 | 15 | TGTGCCTGGAGTGTACTTCGGGGTTTTGGAAACACCATATATTTT | CAWSVLRGFGNTIYF
NA | TRBJ1-2 | TRBD1 | TRBV5-4 | 15 | TGTGCCAGCAGCCCGGGACAGATGTTTAACTATGGCTACACCTTC | CASSPGQMFNYGYTF
NA | TRBJ2-5 | TRBD2 | TRBV7-8 | 14 | TGTGCCGGCACGACTAGCGGGGGTAAAGAGACCCAGTACTTC | CAGTTSGGKETQYF
NA | TRBJ1-2 | TRBD1 | TRBV29-1 | 15 | TGCAGCGTTGAGCAAACAGGGGGTTACGACTATGGCTACACCTTC | CSVEQTGGYDYGYTF
NA | TRBJ2-7 | NA | TRBV5-4 | 14 | TGTGCCAGCAGCTTGATGGGAGATCACTACGAGCAGTACTTC | CASSLMGDHYEQYF